Presented here are 17 T cell receptor beta chains from one specimen sequenced in a study of T cells in Graves' hyperthyroidism and ophthalmopathy. Amplified regions were TCR beta CDR3 sequences from RNA transcripts. Using the HTBI primer set, a first-round RT-PCR was run on the TCR CDR3. A single record per CDR3 protein comes from TCRdb applying MiXCR to the multiplex PCR reads. The data show hundreds of thousands of distinct CDR3 sequences, over 40% seen once. Sequencing used peripheral blood or thyroid tissue (not recorded which). The receptors originated from an adult man with Graves' disease, either hyperthyroidism or ophthalmopathy (not recorded which).

Note on this clonotype: Relative to the germline gene, one junction end is altered; a read error may explain this. The chain employs TRBV25-1 and TRBJ2-7; 11 bases match TRBD1. CDR1 MGHDK and CDR2 SYGVNS come from the germline V gene. The CDR3 is 16 amino acids. The CDR3 here is CASSRDRDRGDYGQYF. Here the CDR3 DNA reads TGTGCCAGCAGCCGTGACCGGGACAGGGGGGACTACGGGCAGTACTTC.

For this clonotype: This may stem from a read error, because a much larger clone lies one nucleotide away. The chain is built from TRBV15 and TRBJ2-5; 8 nucleotides agree with TRBD2. From germline, CDR1 is LNHNV and CDR2 YYDKDF (reference sequence). The CDR3 is 16 amino acids. V lost 0 bases to trimming and J lost 7 bases; unmatched junction nucleotides: 10. The CDR3 bases are TGTGCCACCAGCAGAGAAAGCGGGGGAGGGAAAGGGACCCAGTACTTC. This codes for CATSRESGGGKGTQYF. The variable domain in full, with the rest retrieved from reference TRBV15 and TRBJ2-5, is DAMVIQNPRYQVTQFGKPVTLSCSQTLNHNVMYWYQQKSSQAPKLLFHYYDKDFNNEADTPDNFQSRRPNTSFCFLDIRSPGLGDTAMYLCATSRESGGGKGTQYFGPGTRLLVL.

The chain carries TRBV19 and TRBJ2-7; TRBD2 is a possible D gene (5 bases). Germline assignment: CDR1 LNHDA and CDR2 SQIVND (reference sequence). Trimming took off 4 bases at V and 0 bases at J, with 10 bases between the two ends. The CDR3 totals 14 residues. The CDR3 coding sequence is TGTGCCAGTAGTAGTGACTATAACTCCTACGAGCAGTACTTC. Translation: CASSSDYNSYEQYF.

The chain joins TRBV20-1 to TRBJ1-2, with 8 bases aligning to TRBD1. This CDR3 has 11 residues. Unmatched junction bases numbered 1, after V lost 7 bases and J lost 3 bases. Germline CDR1 and CDR2: DFQATT and SNEGSKA (reference sequence). As DNA, the CDR3 is TGCAGTGTGGGACAGGACTATGGCTACACCTTC. Protein product: CSVGQDYGYTF.

The V and J genes are TRBV10-3 and TRBJ1-1, with D maybe TRBD1 (6 bases). The CDR3 runs to 15 residues. In germline, CDR1 is ENHRY, CDR2 SYGVKD. V was trimmed by 10 bases and J by 4 bases, leaving 22 bases between them. The CDR3 coding sequence is TGTGCCAGCATTACGGGGGGGGCCGTGAGCACTGAAGCTTTCTTT. It translates to CASITGGAVSTEAFF.

This clonotype appeared many times. This chain connects TRBV7-9 to TRBJ2-7, with D tentatively TRBD2 (5 bases). Germline loops: CDR1 SEHNR, CDR2 FQNEAQ (reference sequence). Trimming pared 2 bases from V and 7 bases from J, leaving 9 bases between. CDR3 length: 12 residues. The CDR3 reads CASSLTGEEQYF. CDR3 nucleotide sequence: TGTGCCAGCAGCTTAACTGGGGAGGAGCAGTACTTC.

This clonotype occurred a few times. The gene calls are TRBV12-3 or TRBV12-4 and TRBJ1-1; maybe TRBD1 (5 bases). The length of the CDR3 is 13 residues. V was clipped by 4 bases and J by 6 bases, with 12 bases between them. CDR3 protein: CASSSWTYAEAFF. The CDR3 DNA sequence: TGTGCCAGCAGTTCGTGGACATATGCTGAAGCTTTCTTT.

The gene calls are TRBV19 and TRBJ1-1, with D possibly being TRBD1 (6 bases). Germline CDR1 and CDR2: LNHDA and SQIVND (reference sequence). With 6 bases removed from V and 2 bases from J, the gap between germline ends came to 13 bases. This CDR3 has 14 amino acids. This CDR3 is CASSFRGYNTEAFF. In DNA form, the CDR3 reads TGTGCCAGTAGCTTTAGGGGGTATAACACTGAAGCTTTCTTT.

Points on this clonotype: It may be a read error: a sequence one base away is much more abundant. J is TRBJ1-5 and V is TRBV7-2; 7 bases are a match to TRBD1. The CDR3 extends over 16 amino acids. Losses at the gene ends were 3 bases for V and 2 bases for J; bases not matched to a gene: 7. Germline lookup yields CDR1 SGHTA and CDR2 FQGNSA. CDR3 nucleotide sequence: TGTGCCAGCAGCTTGGTCCTTGGACAGGGCAATCAGCCCCAGCATTTT. This encodes CASSLVLGQGNQPQHF.

The chain uses TRBV15 and TRBJ1-6, with D perhaps matching TRBD1 (6 bases). The ends were cut back, 0 bases at V and 10 bases at J, with 19 bases in the middle. The CDR3 runs to 17 residues. CDR1 and CDR2 from the germline V gene are LNHNV and YYDKDF (reference sequence). The CDR3 is CATSRDLGGAGRSPLHF. The CDR3 bases are TGTGCCACCAGCAGAGATCTGGGGGGCGCAGGCCGGTCACCCCTCCACTTT.

The gene calls are TRBV7-9 and TRBJ1-5; possible D gene TRBD1, 6 bases. CDR3 length equals 14 residues. The V end was cut by 3 bases, the J end by 4 bases, with 10 bases between. Germline-derived CDR1 and CDR2 are SEHNR and FQNEAQ (reference sequence). CDR3 sequence (DNA): TGTGCCAGCAGCTTCCCGGGACAAAATCAGCCCCAGCATTTT. This gives the protein CASSFPGQNQPQHF.

V is TRBV2 and J is TRBJ1-6; possibly TRBD1 for D (5 bases). This CDR3 is 12 amino acids long. With 4 bases removed from V and 14 bases from J, the gap between germline ends came to 12 bases. The germline V gene encodes CDR1 SNHLY and CDR2 FYNNEI. CDR3 nucleotides: TGTGCCAGCAGTGGAGGGGAAGGGACCCTCCACTTT. Translating it yields CASSGGEGTLHF. The variable domain in full, with the rest retrieved from reference TRBV2 and TRBJ1-6, is EPEVTQTPSHQVTQMGQEVILRCVPISNHLYFYWYRQILGQKVEFLVSFYNNEISEKSEIFDDQFSVERPDGSNFTLKIRSTKLEDSAMYFCASSGGEGTLHFGNGTRLTVT.

This chain connects TRBV9 to TRBJ2-6; no firm D call. This CDR3 spans 17 amino acids. Germline V gives CDR1 SGDLS, CDR2 YYNGEE. Trimming removed 4 bases from V and 0 bases from J, with 14 bases in between. The DNA of the CDR3 is TGTGCCAGCAGCCAAGTTCGCCAGCTCTCTGGGGCCAACGTCCTGACTTTC. It encodes CASSQVRQLSGANVLTF.

This clonotype came up a few times. V is TRBV12-3 or TRBV12-4 and J is TRBJ1-2; D not resolved. The CDR3 runs 14 residues. V shed 7 bases and J shed 7 bases, with 19 bases lying between them. Here the CDR3 reads CASTLLPPRLGYTF. CDR3 DNA: TGTGCCAGCACTCTACTACCTCCCAGGCTTGGCTACACCTTC.

This clonotype was counted a few times. The rearrangement uses TRBV28 and TRBJ1-2, with 8 bases matching TRBD1. This CDR3 region has 14 residues. J was trimmed by 4 bases and V by 8 bases; bases with no gene match: 9. The germline V gene has CDR1 MDHEN and CDR2 SYDVKM. CDR3 in DNA: TGTGCCAGCGGAACGACAGGGGCCCTCTATGGCTACACCTTC. Encoded protein: CASGTTGALYGYTF.

The chain combines TRBV20-1 with TRBJ1-3, with 7 nucleotides matching TRBD1. The germline gives CDR1 DFQATT, CDR2 SNEGSKA (reference sequence). The CDR3 consists of 15 residues. The junction had 6 bases not matched to a gene; V was cut back by 4 bases and J by 0 bases. Here the CDR3 DNA reads TGCAGTGCTACCGGGACAGCCTTCTCTGGAAACACCATATATTTT. It codes for CSATGTAFSGNTIYF.

The chain uses TRBV9 and TRBJ2-7; 8 bases map to TRBD1. Per the germline V gene, CDR1 is SGDLS and CDR2 is YYNGEE. The J segment lost 2 bases and the V segment lost 4 bases, leaving 11 bases of the junction unmatched. This CDR3 has 16 residues. The CDR3 nucleotides are TGTGCCAGCAGCCCTAGGGACAGGACCATACCCTACGAGCAGTACTTC. Translated, it gives CASSPRDRTIPYEQYF.